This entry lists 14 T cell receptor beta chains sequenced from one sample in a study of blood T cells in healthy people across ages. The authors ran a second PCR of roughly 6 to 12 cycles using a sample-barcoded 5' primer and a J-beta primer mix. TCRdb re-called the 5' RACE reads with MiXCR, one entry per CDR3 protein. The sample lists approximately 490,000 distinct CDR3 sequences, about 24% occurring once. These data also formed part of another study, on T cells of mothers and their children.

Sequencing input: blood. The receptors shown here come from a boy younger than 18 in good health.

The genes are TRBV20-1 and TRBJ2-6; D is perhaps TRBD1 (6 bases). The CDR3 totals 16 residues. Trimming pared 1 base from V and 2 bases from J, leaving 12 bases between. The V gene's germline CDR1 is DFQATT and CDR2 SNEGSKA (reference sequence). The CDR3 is CSARAANRAGANVLTF. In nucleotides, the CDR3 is TGCAGTGCTAGAGCGGCCAACAGGGCTGGGGCCAACGTCCTGACTTTC.

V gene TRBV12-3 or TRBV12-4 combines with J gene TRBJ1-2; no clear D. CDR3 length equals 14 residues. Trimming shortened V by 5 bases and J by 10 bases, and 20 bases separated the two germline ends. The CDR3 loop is CASSTMENSGSYTF. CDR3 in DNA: TGTGCCAGCAGTACAATGGAGAACAGTGGTTCCTACACCTTC.

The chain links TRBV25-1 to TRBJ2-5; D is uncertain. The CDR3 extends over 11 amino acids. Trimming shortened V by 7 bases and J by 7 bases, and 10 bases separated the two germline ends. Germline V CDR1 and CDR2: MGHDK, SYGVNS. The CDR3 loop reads CASTRKGTQYF. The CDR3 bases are TGTGCCAGCACGAGGAAGGGGACCCAGTACTTC.

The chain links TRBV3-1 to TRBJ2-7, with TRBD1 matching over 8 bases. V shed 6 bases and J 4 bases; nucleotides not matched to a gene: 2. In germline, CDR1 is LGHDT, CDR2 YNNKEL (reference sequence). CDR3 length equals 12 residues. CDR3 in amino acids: CASRRTGYEQYF. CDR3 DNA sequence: TGTGCCAGCAGGAGGACAGGGTACGAGCAGTACTTC.

CDR3: CSARAASGSSETQYF. The CDR3 nucleotides are TGCAGTGCTAGAGCGGCTAGTGGTAGTAGTGAGACCCAGTACTTC. The gene calls are TRBV20-1 and TRBJ2-5, with D hard to call. The germline CDR1 and CDR2 sequences are DFQATT and SNEGSKA (reference sequence). The CDR3 contains 15 residues. Trimming pared 1 base from V and 5 bases from J, leaving 17 bases between.

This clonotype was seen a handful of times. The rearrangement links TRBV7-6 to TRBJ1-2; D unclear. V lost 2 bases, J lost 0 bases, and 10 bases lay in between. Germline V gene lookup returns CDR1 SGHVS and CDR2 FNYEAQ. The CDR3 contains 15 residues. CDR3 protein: CASSLSAHPNYGYTF. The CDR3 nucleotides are TGTGCCAGCAGCTTATCAGCTCATCCTAACTATGGCTACACCTTC.

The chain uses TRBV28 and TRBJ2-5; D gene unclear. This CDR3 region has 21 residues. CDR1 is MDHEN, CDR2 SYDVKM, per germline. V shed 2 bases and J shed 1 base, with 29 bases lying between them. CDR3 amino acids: CASSLKLFQGLQGPFQETQYF. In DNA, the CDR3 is TGTGCCAGCAGTTTAAAACTATTCCAAGGATTGCAAGGGCCCTTCCAAGAGACCCAGTACTTC.

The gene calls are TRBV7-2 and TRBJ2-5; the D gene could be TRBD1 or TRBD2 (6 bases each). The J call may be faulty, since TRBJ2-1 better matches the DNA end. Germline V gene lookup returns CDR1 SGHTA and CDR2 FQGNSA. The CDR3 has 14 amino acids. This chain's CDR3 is CASSLGGAQNEQFF. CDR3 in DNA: TGTGCCAGCAGCTTAGGGGGGGCCCAGAATGAGCAGTTCTTC.

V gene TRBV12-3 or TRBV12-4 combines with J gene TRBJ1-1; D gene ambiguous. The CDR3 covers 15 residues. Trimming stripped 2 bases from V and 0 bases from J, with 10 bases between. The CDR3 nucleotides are TGTGCCAGCAGTTTATTTCGCCCCGTGAACACTGAAGCTTTCTTT. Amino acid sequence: CASSLFRPVNTEAFF.

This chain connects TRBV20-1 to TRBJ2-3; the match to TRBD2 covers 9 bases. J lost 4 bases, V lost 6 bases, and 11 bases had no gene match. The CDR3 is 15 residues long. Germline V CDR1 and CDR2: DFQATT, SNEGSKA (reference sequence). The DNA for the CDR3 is TGCAGTGCCCACAAAACTAGCGGGCTCGCAGATACGCAGTATTTT. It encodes CSAHKTSGLADTQYF.

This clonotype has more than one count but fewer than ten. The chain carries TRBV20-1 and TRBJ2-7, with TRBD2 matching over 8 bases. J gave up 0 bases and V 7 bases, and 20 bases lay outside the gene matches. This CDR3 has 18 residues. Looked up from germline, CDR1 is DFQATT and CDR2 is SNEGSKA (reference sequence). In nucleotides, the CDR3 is TGCAGTGTCAACAACTTTAGGCTAGCGGGTACAAGCTCCTACGAGCAGTACTTC. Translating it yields CSVNNFRLAGTSSYEQYF.

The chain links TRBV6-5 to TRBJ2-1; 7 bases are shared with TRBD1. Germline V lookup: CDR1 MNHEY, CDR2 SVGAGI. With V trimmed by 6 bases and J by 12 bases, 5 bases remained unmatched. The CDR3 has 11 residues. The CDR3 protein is CASREQGWQFF. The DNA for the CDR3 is TGTGCCAGCAGAGAACAGGGGTGGCAGTTCTTC.

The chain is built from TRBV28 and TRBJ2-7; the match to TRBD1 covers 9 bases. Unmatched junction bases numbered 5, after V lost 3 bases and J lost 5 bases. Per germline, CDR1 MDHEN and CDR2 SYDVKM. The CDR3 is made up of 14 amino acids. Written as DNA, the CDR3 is TGTGCCAGCAGTTTTGGGACAGGGCGAGACGAGCAGTACTTC. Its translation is CASSFGTGRDEQYF.

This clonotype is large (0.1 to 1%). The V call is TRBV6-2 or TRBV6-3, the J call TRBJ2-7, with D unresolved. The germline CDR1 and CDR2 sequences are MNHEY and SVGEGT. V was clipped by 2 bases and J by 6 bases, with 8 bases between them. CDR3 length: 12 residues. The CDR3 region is CASSYGGVEQYF. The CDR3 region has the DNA TGTGCCAGCAGTTACGGTGGAGTCGAGCAGTACTTC.